This T cell receptor beta chain was identified during a study of T cell responses to AZD1222 COVID-19 vaccine. Notes on this clone: Antigen: not known.

The table came from immunoSEQ multiplex PCR; TCRdb's copy has only in-frame clones and leaves some out. The repertoire consists of 80,000 to 100,000 clones, with 70% to 90% occurring once and the leading ten covering about 12%. Study-level findings and limits: None of the repertoires were sampled until the peak T cell response had passed. Donors skewed white British and female; clonal diversity was possibly underestimated. Just a handful of AZD1222 recipients tested seropositive at baseline. Spike-wide coverage was observed for vaccine-associated CD4 TCRs, with dominant responses at 160-218 and 743-854.

Germline-derived CDR1 and CDR2 are SGHRS and YFSETQ. The CDR3 length is 14 residues. The germline V and J ends were trimmed by 4 bases and 1 base, with 11 bases remaining between them. The J gene is TRBJ2-5, the V gene TRBV5-1, with TRBD2 as a possible D gene (5 bases). Sequenced material: peripheral blood, taken 28 days after the second AZD1222 dose. The source of this sequence is an adult who received the AZD1222 COVID-19 vaccine. CDR3 sequence (DNA): TGCGCCAGCAGCAGGTCTGGGAGCCAAGAGACCCAGTACTTC. This codes for CASSRSGSQETQYF.